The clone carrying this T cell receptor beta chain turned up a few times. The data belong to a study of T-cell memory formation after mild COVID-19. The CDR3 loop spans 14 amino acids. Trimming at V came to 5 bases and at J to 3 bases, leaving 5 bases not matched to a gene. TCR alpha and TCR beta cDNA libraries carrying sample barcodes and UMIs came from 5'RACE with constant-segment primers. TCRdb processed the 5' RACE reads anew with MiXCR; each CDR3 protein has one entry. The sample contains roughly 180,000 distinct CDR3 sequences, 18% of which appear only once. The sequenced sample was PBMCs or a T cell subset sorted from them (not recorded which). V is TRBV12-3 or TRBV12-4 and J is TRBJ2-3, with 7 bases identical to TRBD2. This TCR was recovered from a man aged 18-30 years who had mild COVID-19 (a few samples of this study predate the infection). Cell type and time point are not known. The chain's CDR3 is CASSPRGKTDTQYF. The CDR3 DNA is TGTGCCAGCAGTCCGCGGGGGAAGACAGATACGCAGTATTTT.